What follows are 5 T cell receptor beta chains derived from one specimen sequenced in a study of cytomegalovirus exposure and HLA in healthy donors. The PCR employed 60 Vbeta primers together with 13 Jbeta primers. Repertoires were generated with immunoSEQ multiplex PCR, while TCRdb's copy carries only in-frame clones and drops some. The sample consists of over 100,000 clones, roughly 65% of them appearing once. Specimen: PBMCs. The receptors derive from a man in his forties in good health and CMV-seropositive.

The chain carries TRBV4-1 and TRBJ2-1; no reliable D call. CDR3 length: 15 residues. The ends were cut back, 1 base at V and 0 bases at J, with 7 bases in the middle. Germline values: CDR1 MGHRA, CDR2 YSYEKL. The CDR3: CASSQVKSSYNEQFF. As DNA, the CDR3 is TGCGCCAGCAGCCAAGTAAAGAGCTCCTACAATGAGCAGTTCTTC.

The sample holds a few counts of this clone. This sequence joins TRBV5-1 and TRBJ1-4, with 11 bases identical to TRBD1. CDR3 length: 15 residues. The trim removed 0 bases at V and 7 bases at J, leaving 2 bases unmatched. The germline gives CDR1 SGHRS, CDR2 YFSETQ. CDR3 coding DNA: TGCGCCAGCAGCTTGGGGGGGACAGGGGGTGAAAAACTGTTTTTT. Translating it yields CASSLGGTGGEKLFF.

The rearrangement links TRBV29-1 to TRBJ2-5; D not resolved. The V end was cut by 3 bases, the J end by 6 bases, with 5 bases between. Germline CDR1 reads SQVTM; CDR2 reads ANQGSEA. This CDR3 has 10 amino acids. In nucleotides, the CDR3 is TGCAGCGTTGAGAGTCAGACCCAGTACTTC. This encodes CSVESQTQYF. The whole variable domain, filled in from reference TRBV29-1 and TRBJ2-5, reads SAVISQKPSRDICQRGTSLTIQCQVDSQVTMMFWYRQQPGQSLTLIATANQGSEATYESGFVIDKFPISRPNLTFSTLTVSNMSPEDSSIYLCSVESQTQYFGPGTRLLVL.

This clone was picked up one time. In DNA form, the CDR3 reads TGCGCCAGCAGCTTGGAGCGCGACGAGCAGTACTTC. The encoded protein is CASSLERDEQYF. The chain recombines TRBV5-1 with TRBJ2-7; D unresolved. The V and J ends lost 0 bases and 5 bases respectively, with 6 bases between them. CDR1 is SGHRS and CDR2 is YFSETQ in the germline V gene. The CDR3 extends over 12 amino acids.

This chain links TRBV9 with TRBJ2-5; TRBD1 aligns across 10 bases. The CDR3 has 15 amino acids. Germline CDR1 and CDR2: SGDLS and YYNGEE. The ends lost 0 bases at V and 4 bases at J; junction bases unmatched: 3. The CDR3 nucleotides are TGTGCCAGCAGCGTAGGGGACAGGGGATTAGAGACCCAGTACTTC. It specifies CASSVGDRGLETQYF.